This T cell receptor beta chain was captured in a study of blood T cell repertoires in COVID-19. Study overall: COVID-19 samples collected from the United States, Italy and Spain covered acute and convalescent phases.

Turning to this clone: Additional DNA sequences in this sample encode the identical CDR3.

V lost 0 bases and J lost 7; bases outside the gene matches: 3. CDR3 size: 14 residues. Germline lookup yields CDR1 MNHEY and CDR2 SMNVEV (reference sequence). Produced via immunoSEQ multiplex PCR; TCRdb's table is partial and in-frame only. The table has 130,000 to 150,000 clones, about 79% seen once. This sequence originates from a man over 45 who had recovered from COVID-19. The chain employs TRBV27 and TRBJ1-2; 9 nucleotides align to TRBD1. Sequences were obtained from PBMCs or T cells enriched from blood (not recorded which). The CDR3: CASSLSVQGAGYTF. CDR3 nucleotide sequence: TGTGCCAGCAGTTTATCGGTACAGGGGGCTGGCTACACCTTC.